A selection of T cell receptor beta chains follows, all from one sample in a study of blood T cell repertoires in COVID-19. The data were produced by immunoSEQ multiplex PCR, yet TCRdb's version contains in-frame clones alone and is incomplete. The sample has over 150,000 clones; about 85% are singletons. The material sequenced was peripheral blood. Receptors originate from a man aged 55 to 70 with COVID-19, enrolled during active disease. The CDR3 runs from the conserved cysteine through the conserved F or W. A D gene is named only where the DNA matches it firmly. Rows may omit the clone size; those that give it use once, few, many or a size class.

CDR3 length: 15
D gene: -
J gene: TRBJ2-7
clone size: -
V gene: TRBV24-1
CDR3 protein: CATSDPTETGYEQYF
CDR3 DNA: TGTGCCACCAGTGATCCGACGGAGACAGGCTACGAGCAGTACTTC

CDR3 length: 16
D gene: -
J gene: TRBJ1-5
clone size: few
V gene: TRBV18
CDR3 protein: CASSPPVAGYHQPQHF
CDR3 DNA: TGTGCCAGCTCACCACCTGTGGCAGGTTATCATCAGCCCCAGCATTTT

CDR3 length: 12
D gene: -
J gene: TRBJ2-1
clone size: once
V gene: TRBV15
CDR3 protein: CATSSRDSEQFF
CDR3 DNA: TGTGCCACCTCCAGCCGGGACTCCGAGCAGTTCTTC

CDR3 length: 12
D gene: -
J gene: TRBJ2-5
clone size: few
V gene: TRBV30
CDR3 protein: CAWIESGSAGYF
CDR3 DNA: TGTGCCTGGATCGAGTCGGGCAGCGCGGGATACTTC

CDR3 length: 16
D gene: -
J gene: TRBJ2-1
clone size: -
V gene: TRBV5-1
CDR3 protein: CASSLMSGFTYNEQFF
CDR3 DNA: TGCGCCAGCAGCTTGATGTCGGGGTTTACCTACAATGAGCAGTTCTTC

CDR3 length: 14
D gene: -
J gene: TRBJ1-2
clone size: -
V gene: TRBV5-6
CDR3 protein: CASSPRAGFYGYTF
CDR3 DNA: TGTGCCAGCAGCCCCCGGGCAGGGTTCTATGGCTACACCTTC

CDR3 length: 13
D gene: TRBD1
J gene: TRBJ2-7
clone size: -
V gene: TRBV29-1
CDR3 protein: CSVPGTATYEQYF
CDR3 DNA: TGCAGCGTCCCCGGGACAGCTACCTACGAGCAGTACTTC

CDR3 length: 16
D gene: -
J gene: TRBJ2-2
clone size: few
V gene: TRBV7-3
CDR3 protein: CASSLTAGFISGELFF
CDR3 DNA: TGTGCCAGCAGCTTAACTGCGGGATTCATCTCCGGGGAGCTGTTTTTT

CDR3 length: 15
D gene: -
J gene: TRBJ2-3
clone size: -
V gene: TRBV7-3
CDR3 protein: CASSLTGGPADTQYF
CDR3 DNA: TGTGCCAGCAGCTTAACGGGGGGGCCCGCAGATACGCAGTATTTT

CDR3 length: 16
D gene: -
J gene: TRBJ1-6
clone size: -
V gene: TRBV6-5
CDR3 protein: CASSYSTTGLNSPLHF
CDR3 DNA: TGTGCCAGCAGTTACTCTACGACAGGCCTCAATTCACCCCTCCACTTT